Presented here are 30 T cell receptor beta chains from one specimen sequenced in a study of cytomegalovirus exposure and HLA in healthy donors. Only in-frame clones appear in the TCRdb table, and some are missing; sequencing was by immunoSEQ multiplex PCR. The table has some 56,000 clones, roughly 93% seen once. The sequencing input was PBMCs. Receptors originate from a young woman in good health and CMV-seropositive.

This sequence joins TRBV9 and TRBJ2-3, with a weak D call TRBD2 (6 bases). Trimming removed 0 bases from V and 3 bases from J, with 20 bases in between. The CDR3 length is 18 residues. Germline-derived CDR1 and CDR2 are SGDLS and YYNGEE. The CDR3 reads CASSVGISGKYETDTQYF. The CDR3, as DNA: TGTGCCAGCAGCGTAGGCATTAGCGGAAAATATGAAACAGATACGCAGTATTTT.

The chain has TRBV11-2 and TRBJ1-6; a weak D match, TRBD1 (6 bases). This CDR3 has 13 residues. CDR1 is SGHAT, CDR2 FQNNGV, per germline. The germline V and J ends were trimmed by 3 bases and 11 bases, with 11 bases remaining between them. The CDR3 DNA reads as TGTGCCAGCAGCTTCATGCCAGGGGCACCCCTCCACTTT. As protein: CASSFMPGAPLHF.

V usage is TRBV9 and J usage is TRBJ2-3, with D uncertain. Germline CDR1 and CDR2: SGDLS and YYNGEE. V lost 0 bases to trimming and J lost 2 bases, with 10 bases between them. CDR3 length equals 15 residues. This chain's CDR3 is CASSVVPALTDTQYF. The DNA of the CDR3 is TGTGCCAGCAGCGTAGTTCCAGCGCTCACAGATACGCAGTATTTT.

The chain combines TRBV5-4 with TRBJ2-7; perhaps TRBD2 as D (6 bases). V was clipped by 0 bases and J by 1 base, with 11 bases between them. The germline V gene has CDR1 SGHNT and CDR2 YYREEE (reference sequence). CDR3 length equals 15 residues. The CDR3 spells CASSLGLVRSYEQYF. CDR3 DNA: TGTGCCAGCAGCTTGGGACTAGTGCGGTCCTACGAGCAGTACTTC.

The V gene is TRBV7-9, the J gene TRBJ2-1; D not certain. Germline CDR1 reads SEHNR; CDR2 reads FQNEAQ (reference sequence). V was cut by 6 bases and J by 8 bases, with 11 bases left in between. This CDR3 is built from 12 residues. This CDR3 is CASSISRDEQFF. CDR3 bases: TGTGCCAGCAGTATCTCTCGGGATGAGCAGTTCTTC.

This chain connects TRBV18 to TRBJ1-4; D uncertain. CDR3 length: 16 amino acids. Between the trimmed V and J ends, which lost 3 bases and 3 bases, there was a span of 14 bases. The germline V gene encodes CDR1 KGHSH and CDR2 LQKENI. CDR3 in amino acids: CASSPERVRANEKLFF. DNA of the CDR3: TGTGCCAGCTCACCGGAGAGGGTTCGAGCTAATGAAAAACTGTTTTTT.

CDR3 in DNA: TGCGCCAGCAGCTTGGCCTTCGGGCTAGCGGCCTACGAGCAGTACTTC. This gives the protein CASSLAFGLAAYEQYF. J is TRBJ2-7 and V is TRBV5-1; 7 nucleotides line up with TRBD2. CDR1 and CDR2 from the germline V gene are SGHRS and YFSETQ. The CDR3 sequence is 16 residues long. The junction had 8 bases not matched to a gene; V was cut back by 0 bases and J by 2 bases.

The chain links TRBV7-6 to TRBJ1-2; tentative D call: TRBD1 (6 bases). The V end was cut by 5 bases, the J end by 2 bases, with 21 bases between. This CDR3 spans 17 amino acids. CDR1 SGHVS and CDR2 FNYEAQ come from the germline V gene. This CDR3 reads CASSPEGRGNLNYGYTF. The CDR3 DNA reads as TGTGCCAGCAGCCCCGAGGGCAGGGGAAACCTAAACTATGGCTACACCTTC.

The V call is TRBV7-3, the J call TRBJ1-1; a possible D gene is TRBD1 (5 bases). The CDR3 sequence is 15 residues long. In germline, CDR1 is SGHTA, CDR2 FQGTGA. V lost 4 bases and J lost 0, with 12 bases in between. The CDR3 nucleotides read TGTGCCAGCAGCTCCCGACAGACAATGAACACTGAAGCTTTCTTT. This encodes CASSSRQTMNTEAFF.

The chain recombines TRBV6-4 with TRBJ2-3; 8 positions agree with TRBD2. J was trimmed by 4 bases and V by 3 bases; bases with no gene match: 6. Germline-derived CDR1 and CDR2 are MRHNA and SNTAGT. The CDR3 has 15 amino acids. In DNA, the CDR3 is TGTGCCAGCAGTGATGGTCCCGGGGGGGCAGATACGCAGTATTTT. Translation: CASSDGPGGADTQYF.

The rearrangement joins TRBV7-9 to TRBJ2-7; 10 bases map to TRBD2. Germline lookup yields CDR1 SEHNR and CDR2 FQNEAQ (reference sequence). The CDR3 is 17 amino acids. Trimming cost V 4 bases and J 4 bases; bases outside gene matches: 13. The CDR3 bases are TGTGCCAGCAGCTGGGAGAGCGGGGGGGCCGCCCTTTACGAGCAGTACTTC. This gives the protein CASSWESGGAALYEQYF.

This rearrangement joins TRBV25-1 to TRBJ1-2, with D possibly being TRBD1 (6 bases). This CDR3 has 13 residues. Germline assignment: CDR1 MGHDK and CDR2 SYGVNS. V dropped 6 bases and J dropped 6 bases, with 14 bases sitting between them. The DNA of the CDR3 is TGTGCCAGCAGGGCCACAGGGTTTGATGGCTACACCTTC. Its protein product is CASRATGFDGYTF.

The chain has TRBV9 and TRBJ2-1, with TRBD2 matching over 12 bases. The CDR3 spans 16 residues. Looked up from germline, CDR1 is SGDLS and CDR2 is YYNGEE. V dropped 0 bases and J dropped 8; count of bases not matched to a gene: 6. CDR3: CASSVVSSGGADEQFF. The CDR3, as DNA: TGTGCCAGCAGCGTAGTTTCTAGCGGGGGGGCCGATGAGCAGTTCTTC.

This chain uses TRBV4-1 with TRBJ2-7; D may be TRBD1 (5 bases). Germline CDR1 is MGHRA and CDR2 is YSYEKL. The CDR3 is made up of 13 amino acids. V lost 6 bases, J lost 4 bases, and 13 bases lay in between. CDR3 sequence: CASSAERGYEQYF. The CDR3 region has the DNA TGCGCCAGCAGTGCGGAAAGGGGTTACGAGCAGTACTTC.

The chain is built from TRBV5-6 and TRBJ1-2; D remains unclear. V lost 0 bases, J lost 8 bases, and 20 bases lay in between. The length of the CDR3 is 16 residues. In germline, CDR1 is SGHDT, CDR2 YYEEEE. The DNA of the CDR3 is TGTGCCAGCAGCTTGGATTCTTACATTCTGCGGAGGGGCTACACCTTC. It is translated as CASSLDSYILRRGYTF.

This chain uses TRBV4-1 with TRBJ1-4; maybe TRBD1 (6 bases). CDR1 and CDR2 (germline): MGHRA, YSYEKL. Trimming pared 0 bases from V and 6 bases from J, leaving 14 bases between. This CDR3 spans 16 amino acids. The DNA for the CDR3 is TGCGCCAGCAGCCAAGACTTGAACAGGGTGGATGAAAAACTGTTTTTT. This translates into CASSQDLNRVDEKLFF.

By its share, this clone is medium-sized (0.01 to 0.1%). The chain carries TRBV7-3 and TRBJ2-1; 10 bases are a match to TRBD1. With V trimmed by 5 bases and J by 8 bases, 9 bases remained unmatched. Germline CDR1 and CDR2: SGHTA and FQGTGA. This CDR3 is 15 amino acids long. DNA for the CDR3: TGTGCCAGCAGCACGACAGGACAGGGGGGCGATGAGCAGTTCTTC. It codes for CASSTTGQGGDEQFF.

This clone was seen only once. This chain links TRBV18 with TRBJ2-7; D perhaps matches TRBD1 (5 bases). The germline gives CDR1 KGHSH, CDR2 LQKENI. The CDR3 contains 13 residues. V was trimmed by 2 bases and J by 6 bases, leaving 11 bases between them. The CDR3, as DNA: TGTGCCAGCTCACCAGGGGCAGAAAGCGAGCAGTACTTC. The encoded protein is CASSPGAESEQYF.

The chain recombines TRBV7-9 with TRBJ2-1, with TRBD2 identical over 12 bases. Looked up from germline, CDR1 is SEHNR and CDR2 is FQNEAQ (reference sequence). The CDR3 is 18 residues long. Losses at the gene ends were 5 bases for V and 4 bases for J; bases not matched to a gene: 12. The CDR3 DNA reads TGTGCCAGCAGCCCACCTCTGACTAGCGGGGGCGATTACAATGAGCAGTTCTTC. Translating it yields CASSPPLTSGGDYNEQFF.

The rearrangement uses TRBV19 and TRBJ1-1, with 7 bases lining up with TRBD1. CDR1 is LNHDA and CDR2 is SQIVND in the germline V gene (reference sequence). The CDR3 loop spans 15 amino acids. J lost 1 base, V lost 4 bases, and 6 bases had no gene match. The CDR3 region is CASSTTGNRNTEAFF. The CDR3 DNA follows: TGTGCCAGTAGTACGACAGGGAATAGGAACACTGAAGCTTTCTTT.

Only a few counts were recorded for this clone. The chain recombines TRBV18 with TRBJ2-7; 10 nucleotides agree with TRBD1. Looked up from germline, CDR1 is KGHSH and CDR2 is LQKENI. J lost 2 bases, V lost 3 bases, and 1 base had no gene match. The CDR3 consists of 14 residues. This CDR3 is CASSPGTGAYEQYF. The CDR3 DNA follows: TGTGCCAGCTCACCCGGGACAGGGGCCTACGAGCAGTACTTC.

The chain carries TRBV7-2 and TRBJ2-7; no clear D gene. The CDR3 has 13 amino acids. Trimming stripped 5 bases from V and 5 bases from J, with 13 bases between. CDR1 is SGHTA, CDR2 FQGNSA, per germline. The CDR3, as DNA: TGTGCCAGCAGCGAGGCCCCCGTGAACGAGCAGTACTTC. Its protein product is CASSEAPVNEQYF.

The chain joins TRBV11-2 to TRBJ1-2, with D maybe TRBD1 (5 bases). Germline V gene lookup returns CDR1 SGHAT and CDR2 FQNNGV. The CDR3 loop spans 14 amino acids. The V end was cut by 5 bases, the J end by 5 bases, with 15 bases between. The CDR3 region has the DNA TGTGCCAGCAGCCAATCGGCGGACACTTATGGCTACACCTTC. This gives the protein CASSQSADTYGYTF.

The chain recombines TRBV2 with TRBJ2-5; the match to TRBD1 covers 8 bases. The ends lost 2 bases at V and 4 bases at J; junction bases unmatched: 3. Germline V lookup: CDR1 SNHLY, CDR2 FYNNEI. The CDR3 length is 14 residues. This CDR3 reads CASSELQGAETQYF. The CDR3 DNA reads as TGTGCCAGCAGTGAACTCCAGGGGGCAGAGACCCAGTACTTC.

DNA for the CDR3: TGCGCCAGCAGCCCCCGCGGGGGGCGCGACTATGGCTACACCTTC. It encodes CASSPRGGRDYGYTF. The chain joins TRBV5-1 to TRBJ1-2, with TRBD1 as a possible D gene (6 bases). CDR1 is SGHRS, CDR2 YFSETQ, per germline. The germline V and J ends were trimmed by 4 bases and 3 bases, with 16 bases remaining between them. The length of the CDR3 is 15 residues.

The gene calls are TRBV6-5 and TRBJ1-1; TRBD1 matches 7 bases. The CDR3 is 14 amino acids. Germline V gives CDR1 MNHEY, CDR2 SVGAGI. The J segment lost 3 bases and the V segment lost 6 bases, leaving 7 bases of the junction unmatched. CDR3 sequence reads: CASRENTGDTEAFF. CDR3 nucleotides: TGTGCCAGCAGGGAGAATACAGGGGACACTGAAGCTTTCTTT.

This sequence joins TRBV7-6 and TRBJ2-2; a weak D match, TRBD2 (6 bases). V was clipped by 5 bases and J by 3 bases, with 7 bases between them. The CDR3 runs 13 residues. CDR1 and CDR2 (germline): SGHVS, FNYEAQ. CDR3 nucleotides: TGTGCCAGCAGCGGAGGGCACACCGGGGAGCTGTTTTTT. Amino acid sequence: CASSGGHTGELFF.

This clone is a singleton in its sample. The chain carries TRBV6-5 and TRBJ2-7, with D perhaps matching TRBD1 (6 bases). This CDR3 has 13 residues. With 6 bases removed from V and 10 bases from J, the gap between germline ends came to 19 bases. Germline loops: CDR1 MNHEY, CDR2 SVGAGI. The CDR3 bases are TGTGCCAGCAGCCCCAACCGGGACACCCTCCAGTACTTC. Protein sequence: CASSPNRDTLQYF.

The chain employs TRBV5-6 and TRBJ2-5; TRBD2 matches at 8 bases. Trimming cost V 0 bases and J 4 bases; bases outside gene matches: 5. This CDR3 is 15 amino acids long. From germline, CDR1 is SGHDT and CDR2 YYEEEE. The CDR3 DNA sequence: TGTGCCAGCAGCTTGGGGCGGGGGGATACAGAGACCCAGTACTTC. It yields the protein CASSLGRGDTETQYF.

The rearrangement links TRBV10-1 to TRBJ2-1; 9 bases map to TRBD2. J gave up 10 bases and V 4 bases, and 11 bases lay outside the gene matches. Germline values: CDR1 WNHNN, CDR2 SYGVQD (reference sequence). The CDR3 sequence is 15 residues long. The CDR3 here is CASSVGASGVNEQFF. In DNA form, the CDR3 reads TGCGCCAGCAGTGTCGGGGCTAGCGGGGTAAACGAGCAGTTCTTC.